This is a list of T cell receptor beta chains from one sample in a study of cytotoxic CD8 clonotypes in ibrutinib-treated CLL. Here immunoSEQ multiplex PCR was the method, and the copy in TCRdb shows in-frame clones only, minus some. The data contain roughly 180,000 clones, approximately 80% of them singletons. The sequences come from PBMCs, collected after 24 months of ibrutinib treatment. These receptors came from a human donor with chronic lymphocytic leukemia. CDR3s include the opening cysteine and the closing phenylalanine or tryptophan.

TRBJ1-1 TRBV7-8 CASSLKVTRAFF
TRBJ1-1 TRBV21-1 CASRKGDTEAFF
TRBJ2-3 TRBV2 CASSPTVAYTDTQYF
TRBJ1-2 TRBV9 CASSPQRIGTGYGYTF
TRBJ2-5 TRBV7-7 CASSPGTAPGGETQYF
TRBJ2-7 TRBV7-3 CASSFAGEAYEQYF
TRBJ1-4 TRBV19 CASRSSSEKLFF
TRBJ1-2 TRBV28 CATGGSYYGYTF
TRBJ1-2 TRBV13 CASLGGNTF
TRBJ1-1 TRBV18 CASSPEGQGSAFF
TRBJ1-5 TRBV6-1 CASSETFLNQPQHF
TRBJ2-7 TRBV19 CASSILALDYEQYF
TRBJ2-3 TRBV7-9 CASSPRASTDTQYF
TRBJ2-7 TRBV7-6 CASSSTGTHEQYF
TRBJ2-1 TRBV7-2 CASSLGGTHFYNEQFF
TRBJ2-7 TRBV7-3 CASSLTGGPLSEQYF
TRBJ1-5 TRBV21-1 CASSKEQDNQPQHF
TRBJ1-3 TRBV9 CASSAGGGNTIYF
TRBJ2-5 TRBV20-1 CSATARETQYF
TRBJ2-1 TRBV6-6 CASKSRGHNEQFF
TRBJ1-4 TRBV6-5 CASSWRGSTNEKLFF
TRBJ1-5 TRBV4-3 CASSQDTGAGGNQPQHF
TRBJ1-1 TRBV6-1 CASSNFLDSEAFF
TRBJ1-2 TRBV5-8 CASSSATGPSYGYTF
TRBJ2-3 TRBV9 CASSVAGSSDTQYF
TRBJ1-2 TRBV6-6 CATRVDYGYTF
TRBJ1-6 TRBV6-5 CASSYGSGQGNSPLHF
TRBJ2-4 TRBV27 CASSPGAKNIQYF
TRBJ1-1 TRBV5-1 CASSLAGAGLNTEAFF
TRBJ2-3 TRBV5-4 CASSILAGGGTDTQYF
TRBJ2-1 TRBV6-1 CASSEALDRVRYNEQFF
TRBJ1-3 TRBV28 CASGPGSRTRNTIYF
TRBJ2-7 TRBV13 CASSQEVEQYF
TRBJ1-1 TRBV11-2 CASSLGRTGVTEAFF
TRBJ1-1 TRBV19 CASSRRRGNTEAFF
TRBJ1-1 TRBV5-1 CASSFLQGSRDTEAFF
TRBJ2-7 TRBV19 CASSMYFTYEQYF
TRBJ1-2 TRBV29-1 CSVLSFIERNYGYTF
TRBJ2-3 TRBV4-2 CASSQGAGADTQYF
TRBJ1-3 TRBV2 CASRRLSSGNTIYF
TRBJ2-1 TRBV19 CASSIGAVRYNEQFF
TRBJ2-2 TRBV30 CAWSRPSWELFF
TRBJ1-4 TRBV9 CASSVENRGFLFF
TRBJ2-7 TRBV15 CATSRDAGAAEQYF
TRBJ2-7 TRBV6-6 CASSYRPTGASEQYF
TRBJ2-6 TRBV6-7 CASLRQGSSGANVLTF
TRBJ2-2 TRBV12-5 CASGRTDYTGELFF
TRBJ2-1 TRBV6-6 CASVDRAAREQFF
TRBJ1-4 TRBV5-1 CASSPDRSTNEKLFF
TRBJ2-7 TRBV27 CASSDRGPRVLGEQYF
TRBJ1-5 TRBV19 CASSMRGNQPQHF
TRBJ2-7 TRBV6-6 CASSRLDSLNEQYF
TRBJ1-1 TRBV7-2 CASSQQGNTEAFF
TRBJ1-5 TRBV28 CASSFGGGVLHF
TRBJ2-7 TRBV7-9 CASSPTLTGRPYEQYF
TRBJ1-1 TRBV18 CASQGTGTGSYTEAFF
TRBJ2-1 TRBV18 CASSIQGALYNEQFF
TRBJ2-1 TRBV10-2 CASRPGSYNEQFF
TRBJ1-1 TRBV20-1 CSGTPNTEAFF